The present TCR beta chain was sequenced within a study of CD8+ T cells in alopecia areata (dated by TCRdb to the late 2010s). Looking at the study overall: Treated patients were enrolled in an open-label pilot trial of oral tofacitinib, 5 to 10 mg twice daily, for moderate-to-severe alopecia areata. To study T cell clonal expansion in alopecia areata, the researchers applied high-throughput TCRbeta sequencing to both the C3H/HeJ mouse model and human patients. Human TCRbeta sequencing covered scalp tissue and sorted CD4+ and CD8+ peripheral blood T cells from patchy and totalis/universalis alopecia areata patients and healthy controls. Biopsies were taken from tofacitinib-treated patients at baseline and again at 4 and 24 weeks into treatment, and several of those patients also had a later scalp biopsy. TCRbeta CDR3 regions were amplified by immunoSEQ multiplex PCR using 35 Vbeta forward and 13 Jbeta reverse primers. The RNA source kit depended on sample type: the PAXgene miRNA kit for fixed scalp, the miRNeasy kit for PBMCs, and the RNeasy kit for mouse skin. Tofacitinib was given for 6 to 18 months, followed by 6 months of follow-up off drug to assess delayed response and recurrence. Disease severity in treated patients was measured with the SALT score, which quantifies the percentage of affected scalp surface area. Clonality in the scalp was compared among normal scalp (n=4), patchy alopecia areata scalp (n=8), and alopecia totalis/universalis scalp (n=8).

This clone was counted a few times. It has no known antigen specificity. No much larger clonotype is one base removed from it; base qualities were not supplied. Receptors were amplified or captured by the immunoSEQ multiplex PCR assay. RNA was extracted from all samples and reverse transcribed into cDNA, which served as template for TCR sequencing. First-strand cDNA was synthesized using SuperScript III with a 2:1 mix of oligo-dT and random hexamers. A synthetic immune receptor repertoire was used to gauge amplification bias, and whatever bias remained was removed computationally. The paper's data handling went like this. Raw reads were preprocessed for error removal, and CDR3 was defined according to IMGT conventions as running from the conserved cysteine to phenylalanine. Clonality was calculated as 1 minus Shannon entropy normalized by log2 of the number of productive unique TCRs. Whether scalp clones were CD4 or CD8 was inferred by matching scalp TCRbeta sequences against CD4 and CD8 repertoires sorted from blood. In its TCRdb copy, this immuneACCESS table keeps in-frame sequences only and misses some clones. Where compared with another copy, unresolved V genes explain less than half of these, and the others have no known cause. V, J and clone size were drawn from that table, and D and trimming were deduced from the DNA. The sample yields roughly 110,000 clones; about 60% were counted once. Together, the top ten hold more than 10% of the sample.

Paper-wide results and their limitations: Many expanded lesional clones persisted in scalp and blood during tofacitinib treatment, which may partly explain relapse after stopping treatment. Scalp TCR repertoire analysis is complicated because resident alphabeta T cells in normal human skin are also sequenced, whereas mouse skin is dominated by gammadelta T cells. With tofacitinib, both scalp clonality and the number of expanded CD8+ clones among the top 100 scalp clones went down significantly. TCR sequences shared between patients were less clear than in mice, possibly partly because of HLA diversity in the patient population. Because the treated cohort was small and had just a single nonresponder, larger studies are needed to establish links between baseline CD8+ expansion and response. Higher clonality and more expanded CD8+ clones were observed in lesional scalp than in normal scalp, particularly in alopecia totalis/universalis, a finding suggestive of antigenic drive.

The time point label here, explained by the study, means: roughly 26 weeks on oral tofacitinib. The treatment or condition label corresponds to: oral pan-JAK inhibitor, 5-10 mg twice daily. Peripheral blood and lesional scalp punch biopsies were obtained from patients with alopecia areata. PBMCs were separated by density centrifugation and stained for CD3, CD4 and CD8, after which CD4+ and CD8+ T cells were sorted on a FACSAria. V is pruned by 0 bases and J by 5 bases, leaving 4 bases of the junction without a gene match. The CDR3 sequence holds 15 residues, the cysteine and phenylalanine included. This entry keeps only the CDR3 DNA: 45 bases, framed from base 1. For CDR1 and CDR2, the germline V gene lists LGHNA and YSLEER.

The TCR originated in a human donor with alopecia areata. This sequence uses TRBV4-3 and TRBJ2-3, with 8 bases in between that match TRBD2. Sequences were derived from CD8+ T cells sorted from blood, sampled at week 24, from a patient treated with tofacitinib. The DNA sequence is as follows: TGCGCCAGCAGCCAAGATGGGCTAGCGGGAGATACGCAGTATTTT. Its protein reads: CASSQDGLAGDTQYF.